This T cell receptor (beta chain) was observed in a study of cytomegalovirus exposure and HLA in healthy donors. Findings and limits, study-wide: Common viral pathogens seemed to be connected with several of the most significant clusters, according to a later analysis. The authors considered a cluster of highly shared sequence variants likely to be a sequencing artifact. HLA allele associations emerged for around 16,000 TCR beta sequences in a later analysis, at 0.05 false discovery rate. Some TCR beta chains (approximately 180 of them) were listed as cytomegalovirus-associated.

This CDR3 region has 8 residues. Trimming pared 8 bases from V and 10 bases from J, leaving 3 bases between. Primers for the PCR totalled 60 Vbeta and 13 Jbeta. Libraries were prepared by immunoSEQ multiplex PCR; TCRdb keeps only in-frame clonotypes and omits some of them. The sample gives around 130,000 clones, 80% of which show up once; just over 1% is in the top ten. Turning to this clone: Its matching antigen is unknown.

The clonotype was recovered from a human donor in good health. Input material: PBMCs. V and J are TRBV23-1 and TRBJ1-5; D remains ambiguous. TRBV23-1 is an ORF; its function is uncertain. The CDR3 sequence is CASLPQHF. DNA of the CDR3: TGCGCCAGCCTACCCCAGCATTTT.